These T cell receptor beta chains were read from a single sample in a study of T cell clusters in autoimmune cytopenias. TCRdb re-called the multiplex PCR reads, yielding one record per CDR3 amino acid sequence without DNA. The sample features 5,100 or so distinct CDR3 sequences, with around 35% in its top ten. These same data were also listed under a study on T cell repertoires in aging, cancer and after chemotherapy.

Sample: peripheral blood. Receptors originate from a human donor in good health. Both conserved end residues are part of each CDR3. Not all rows give a size; the values are once, few, many and, for expanded clones, a class.

V	J	size	CDR3
TRBV19	TRBJ2-2	medium-sized	CASTGSLGGTGELFF
TRBV6-4	TRBJ2-7	-	CASSDSSTSEQYF
TRBV5-1	TRBJ2-3	-	CASSTLTDYADTQYF
TRBV30	TRBJ1-4	medium-sized	CAWSVKGVGEKLFF
TRBV19	TRBJ1-1	-	CASSIVGGLGAFF
TRBV12-3/TRBV12-4	TRBJ1-5	-	CASSLRQGHGNQPQHF
TRBV12-3/TRBV12-4	TRBJ2-1	-	CASTRGPYNEQFF
TRBV24-1	TRBJ2-3	-	CATSLDGSGWGTQYF
TRBV7-2	TRBJ2-3	-	CASSLAPGLAGLPSTDTQYF
TRBV5-5	TRBJ2-1	-	CASNPRRENHGNEQFF
TRBV30	TRBJ1-6	-	CAWSLPAGQHILHSPLHF
TRBV30	TRBJ1-5	-	CAWSYRGGNQPQHF
TRBV18	TRBJ1-3	-	CASSPPSGSGNTIYF
TRBV20-1	TRBJ1-2	-	CSARDRTGGAGYGYTF
TRBV30	TRBJ2-2	medium-sized	CAWSSQRTGSTGELFF
TRBV19	TRBJ1-5	medium-sized	CASSIGHGQPQHF
TRBV19	TRBJ1-1	-	CASSRTGLNTEAFF
TRBV6-1	TRBJ1-2	-	CASSEGLGQSNYGYTF
TRBV6-4	TRBJ1-1	-	CASSDRPYTTEAFF
TRBV19	TRBJ2-5	medium-sized	CASSLGLGRETQYF
TRBV6-4	TRBJ1-3	-	CASSDRDTIYF
TRBV12-3/TRBV12-4	TRBJ2-1	-	CASATRLAGHNEQFF
TRBV7-2	TRBJ2-7	-	CASSLGPTILYEQYF
TRBV29-1	TRBJ2-2	large	CSVTTGANTGELFF
TRBV6-1	TRBJ2-3	-	CASSPSVGQLTDTQYF
TRBV7-9	TRBJ2-1	-	CATSRAGNEQFF
TRBV27	TRBJ1-2	-	CASSSLKGIHTF
TRBV11-1	TRBJ2-7	-	CASSFGTLGEQYF
TRBV24-1	TRBJ2-2	-	CATSGVAGAGELFF
TRBV6-6	TRBJ2-1	-	CASSYLGTGTTNEQFF
TRBV18	TRBJ1-5	-	CASSPAGTPNQPQHF
TRBV7-9	TRBJ2-3	-	CASRGGGTSTDTQYF
TRBV6-5	TRBJ1-4	medium-sized	CASSMPDSCEKLFF
TRBV24-1	TRBJ2-5	-	CATSDLGETQYF
TRBV19	TRBJ1-5	medium-sized	CASSIASGTGPNQPQHF
TRBV30	TRBJ2-7	-	CAWSVTGTPYEQYF
TRBV12-3/TRBV12-4	TRBJ2-3	medium-sized	CASRGLAGGTTDTQYF
TRBV12-3/TRBV12-4	TRBJ1-1	-	CASSLAGTMNTEAFF
TRBV19	TRBJ2-1	medium-sized	CASTLDRGRNNEQFF
TRBV6-5	TRBJ2-5	-	CASSRGLAGGETQYF
TRBV27	TRBJ2-3	medium-sized	CASSSYGAQYF
TRBV5-3	TRBJ2-2	-	CARSLFRSTGTGELFF
TRBV6-1	TRBJ2-3	medium-sized	CASSEWRPSTDTQYF
TRBV5-1	TRBJ2-7	-	CASSSITSGLPYEQYF